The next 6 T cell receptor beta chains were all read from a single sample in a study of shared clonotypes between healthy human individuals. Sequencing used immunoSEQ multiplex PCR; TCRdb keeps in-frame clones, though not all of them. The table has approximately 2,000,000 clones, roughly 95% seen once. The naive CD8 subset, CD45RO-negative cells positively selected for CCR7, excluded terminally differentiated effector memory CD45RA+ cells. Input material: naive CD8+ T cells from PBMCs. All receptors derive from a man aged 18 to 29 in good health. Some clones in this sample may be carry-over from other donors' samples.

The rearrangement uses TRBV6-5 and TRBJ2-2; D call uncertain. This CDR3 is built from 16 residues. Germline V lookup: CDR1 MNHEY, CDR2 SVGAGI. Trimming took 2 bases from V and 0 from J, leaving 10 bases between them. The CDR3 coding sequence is TGTGCCAGCAGTTACGATGGACCATCGAACACCGGGGAGCTGTTTTTT. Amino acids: CASSYDGPSNTGELFF.

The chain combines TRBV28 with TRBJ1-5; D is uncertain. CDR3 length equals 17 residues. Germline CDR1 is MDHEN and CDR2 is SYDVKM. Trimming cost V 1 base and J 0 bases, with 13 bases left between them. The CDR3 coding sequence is TGTGCCAGCAGTTTATTGGGAGGAGGGAATAGCAATCAGCCCCAGCATTTT. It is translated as CASSLLGGGNSNQPQHF.

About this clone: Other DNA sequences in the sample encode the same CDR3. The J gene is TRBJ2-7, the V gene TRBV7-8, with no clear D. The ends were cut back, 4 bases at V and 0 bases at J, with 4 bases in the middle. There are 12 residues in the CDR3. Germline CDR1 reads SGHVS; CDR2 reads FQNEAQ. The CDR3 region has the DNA TGTGCCAGCAGCTACAGCTCCTACGAGCAGTACTTC. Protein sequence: CASSYSSYEQYF.

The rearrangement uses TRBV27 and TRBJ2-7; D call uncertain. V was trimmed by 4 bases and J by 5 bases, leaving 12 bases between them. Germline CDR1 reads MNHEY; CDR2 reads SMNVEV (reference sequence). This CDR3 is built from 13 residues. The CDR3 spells CASSYVPDHEQYF. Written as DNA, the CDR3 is TGTGCCAGCAGTTACGTCCCTGACCACGAGCAGTACTTC.

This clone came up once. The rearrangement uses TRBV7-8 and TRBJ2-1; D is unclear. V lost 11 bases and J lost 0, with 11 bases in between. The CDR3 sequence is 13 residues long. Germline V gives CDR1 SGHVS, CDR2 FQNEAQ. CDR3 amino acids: CAGSKSSYNEQFF. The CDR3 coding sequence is TGTGCCGGATCTAAGAGCTCCTACAATGAGCAGTTCTTC.

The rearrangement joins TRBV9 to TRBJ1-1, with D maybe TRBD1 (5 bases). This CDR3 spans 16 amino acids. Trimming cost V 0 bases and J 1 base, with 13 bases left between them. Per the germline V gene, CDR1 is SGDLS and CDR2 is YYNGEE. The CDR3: CASSVGRGQGNTEAFF. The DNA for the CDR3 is TGTGCCAGCAGCGTAGGGAGGGGCCAGGGGAACACTGAAGCTTTCTTT.